A selection of T cell receptor beta chains follows, all from one sample in a study of blood T cell repertoires in COVID-19. Using immunoSEQ multiplex PCR, the repertoire was profiled, and TCRdb retains in-frame clones only, with some absent. Of about 200,000 clones listed, about 89% are singletons. The specimen was PBMCs or T cells enriched from blood (not recorded which). These receptors were obtained from a woman aged 18-35 years who had recovered from COVID-19. Each CDR3 is given with its conserved first and last residue. The order of the fields is V gene, clone size, J gene, D gene, CDR3 DNA, CDR3 protein. A D gene is named only where the DNA matches it firmly. Not all rows give a size; the values are once, few, many and, for expanded clones, a class.

>TRBV2|NA|TRBJ1-2|NA
TGTGCCAGCACCGCTGCCATCCGCGCGGGTATAGACTATGGCTACACCTTC
CASTAAIRAGIDYGYTF
>TRBV5-1|NA|TRBJ2-7|TRBD1
TGCGCCAGCAGCTACGGAGACAGGGCAAGGTACGAGCAGTACTTC
CASSYGDRARYEQYF
>TRBV19|once|TRBJ2-7|TRBD1
TGTGCCAGTAGTAAATCGAAAGGGGGCGTCCACGAGCAGTACTTC
CASSKSKGGVHEQYF
>TRBV7-8|NA|TRBJ2-1|TRBD1
TGTGCCAGCAGCCCCGTACTAACGCGGACAGGGAATCGGAATGAGCAGTTCTTC
CASSPVLTRTGNRNEQFF
>TRBV5-1|NA|TRBJ1-1|NA
TGCGCCAGTTCGCGGTTGGGGGCTGACACTGAAGCTTTCTTT
CASSRLGADTEAFF
>TRBV24-1|NA|TRBJ1-1|TRBD1
TGTGCCACCAGTGACACGACAGGGCGAAAAGCTTTCTTT
CATSDTTGRKAFF
>TRBV28|NA|TRBJ2-2|NA
TGTGCCAGCAGTTTATTGGGGGCTGCCACCGGGGAGCTGTTTTTT
CASSLLGAATGELFF
>TRBV12-3/TRBV12-4|NA|TRBJ1-1|NA
TGTGCCGGCAGACAGTTCCCGAACACTGAAGCTTTCTTT
CAGRQFPNTEAFF
>TRBV5-1|NA|TRBJ1-4|NA
TGCGCCAGCCTAAGCAGGGCAACTAATGAAAAACTGTTTTTT
CASLSRATNEKLFF
>TRBV7-9|NA|TRBJ1-1|TRBD1
TGTGCCAGCAGCTCTTTCCCGACAGGGATTGGGAACACTGAAGCTTTCTTT
CASSSFPTGIGNTEAFF
>TRBV7-2|once|TRBJ2-5|TRBD2
TGTGCCAGCAGCTCGGCGGGACTAGCTCTAGAGACCCAGTACTTC
CASSSAGLALETQYF
>TRBV5-1|NA|TRBJ2-5|NA
TGCGCCAGCAGCCTTCAAAACGGGAAACAAGAGACCCAGTACTTC
CASSLQNGKQETQYF
>TRBV11-2|NA|TRBJ2-5|TRBD2
TGTGCCAGCAGCTTACCCTCTAGTATTAGACGCGGGGGGACTGGGACCCAGTACTTC
CASSLPSSIRRGGTGTQYF
>TRBV28|once|TRBJ1-6|NA
TGTGCCAGCAGTAGTTGGACAGACTATAATTCACCCCTCCACTTT
CASSSWTDYNSPLHF
>TRBV9|NA|TRBJ1-2|NA
TGTGCCAGCAGCGTAGGGTCGGGGGTGGCCTATGGCTACACCTTC
CASSVGSGVAYGYTF
>TRBV3-1/TRBV3-2|NA|TRBJ1-6|NA
TGTGCCAGCAGCCAAGATACGGGAACAGTGTATAATTCACCCCTCCACTTT
CASSQDTGTVYNSPLHF
>TRBV4-1|NA|TRBJ1-1|NA
TGCGCCAGCAGCCATACACAGGGCCTGGGGACTGAAGCTTTCTTT
CASSHTQGLGTEAFF
>TRBV27|NA|TRBJ2-7|NA
TGTGCCAGCAGTTTAAACCCCACATCCCCCTACGAGCAGTACTTC
CASSLNPTSPYEQYF
>TRBV5-1|once|TRBJ2-5|NA
TGCGCCAGCAGCCCGCGGGGTAGGGAGACCCAGTACTTC
CASSPRGRETQYF
>TRBV11-2|NA|TRBJ2-3|NA
TGTGCCAGCAGCTTAGATTTCGGGAGAACTGACAGCCTTGGAGATACGCAGTATTTT
CASSLDFGRTDSLGDTQYF
>TRBV28|NA|TRBJ2-3|NA
TGTGCCAGCAGCGGTAAGCGGCGCACAGATACGCAGTATTTT
CASSGKRRTDTQYF
>TRBV28|NA|TRBJ1-5|TRBD1
TGTGCCAGCAGTACCTGGCGACAGGGGGGCAATCAGCCCCAGCATTTT
CASSTWRQGGNQPQHF
>TRBV5-4|NA|TRBJ1-2|TRBD1
TGTGCCAGCAGCTCTGGGACAGGGAGGGAAGGCTACACCTTC
CASSSGTGREGYTF
>TRBV4-1|NA|TRBJ1-2|TRBD1
TGCGCCAGCAGCCAAGTCGAGAAAGGCCCCAGGGGGATTGGACCCCTATGGTTCACCTTC
CASSQVEKGPRGIGPLWFTF
>TRBV28|NA|TRBJ1-1|TRBD1
TGTGCCAGCAGTTCGACCGGGACAGGGGGCTTAGCTTTCTTT
CASSSTGTGGLAFF
>TRBV3-1/TRBV3-2|NA|TRBJ2-5|NA
TGTGCCAGCAGCCAAACGAGGGGGAACCTCGATCACTTC
CASSQTRGNLDHF
>TRBV12-3/TRBV12-4|NA|TRBJ1-3|TRBD1
TGTGCCAGCAGTTCAGGGGGAGGAAACACCATATATTTT
CASSSGGGNTIYF
>TRBV9|NA|TRBJ2-1|NA
TGTGCCAGCTCCCCAGGGGTGACGGAGCAGTTCTTC
CASSPGVTEQFF
>TRBV3-1/TRBV3-2|NA|TRBJ1-5|NA
TGTGCCAGCAGCCAGACCCTTTCGACTGGAAATCAGCCCCAGCATTTT
CASSQTLSTGNQPQHF
>TRBV11-2|NA|TRBJ1-6|NA
TGTGCCAGCAGCCCGGAGAGGGCAGCGAATTCACCCCTCCACTTT
CASSPERAANSPLHF
>TRBV18|NA|TRBJ2-1|NA
TGTGCCAGCTCACCGGGCCGATACAATGAGCAGTTCTTC
CASSPGRYNEQFF
>TRBV5-1|NA|TRBJ2-1|NA
TGCGCCAGCAGCTTCAACAATGAGCAGTTCTTC
CASSFNNEQFF
>TRBV2|NA|TRBJ2-7|TRBD1
TGTGCCAGCAGTCGACAGGGAAGCTACGAGCAGTACTTC
CASSRQGSYEQYF
>TRBV28|once|TRBJ2-7|TRBD1
TGTGCCAGCAGCGATTGGACAGGGGGTTACGAGCAGTACTTC
CASSDWTGGYEQYF
>TRBV5-1|NA|TRBJ1-3|TRBD1
TGCGCCAGCAGCTTCAGGGCCCAAAGTAGGGACAGGGGAAACACCATATATTTT
CASSFRAQSRDRGNTIYF
>TRBV15|NA|TRBJ1-2|TRBD1
TGTGCCACCAGCGCCGGGACAGTAGGTGGCTACACCTTC
CATSAGTVGGYTF
>TRBV19|NA|TRBJ2-5|NA
TGTGCCAGTAGTATCTTGGGACGGTGGGGAGGAGAGACCCAGTACTTC
CASSILGRWGGETQYF
>TRBV20-1|NA|TRBJ1-5|NA
TGCAGTGCTAGTCCAGTAGAGGTCAATCAGCCCCAGCATTTT
CSASPVEVNQPQHF
>TRBV30|NA|TRBJ1-6|NA
TGTGCCTGGAGACGGACAGACTATAATTCACCCCTCCACTTT
CAWRRTDYNSPLHF
>TRBV10-3|NA|TRBJ1-5|TRBD1
TGTGCCACCCAGGGGGATGGTGGCAATCAGCCCCAGCATTTT
CATQGDGGNQPQHF
>TRBV11-2|NA|TRBJ2-7|NA
TGTGCCAGCAGCTTAGATCGGTTATCCTACGAGCAGTACTTC
CASSLDRLSYEQYF
>TRBV2|NA|TRBJ1-2|TRBD1
TGTGCCAGCAGTGAAGTGGGGGACAGCTATGGCTACACCTTC
CASSEVGDSYGYTF
>TRBV24-1|NA|TRBJ2-3|TRBD2
TGTGCCACCAGTGATTCTTTAGCGGGGAAACTCTCTAGCACAGATACGCAGTATTTT
CATSDSLAGKLSSTDTQYF
>TRBV13|NA|TRBJ2-5|NA
TGTGCCAGCAGCTTAGGTCCAGGGATCTCCGGGACCCAGTACTTC
CASSLGPGISGTQYF
>TRBV3-1/TRBV3-2|NA|TRBJ1-2|NA
TGTGCCAGCAGCCAAGTAGACAGTGTCTATGGCTACACCTTC
CASSQVDSVYGYTF
>TRBV7-2|NA|TRBJ1-2|NA
TGTGCCAGCAGCCCGTTGCCAGGGTGGGATAACTATGGCTACACCTTC
CASSPLPGWDNYGYTF
>TRBV5-6|NA|TRBJ1-5|TRBD1
TGTGCCAGCAGCTTGGGGACAGGGGACCAGCCCCAGCATTTT
CASSLGTGDQPQHF
>TRBV12-3/TRBV12-4|NA|TRBJ1-2|TRBD1
TGTGCCAGCAGTCAAGACAGGGTGGCTGGCTACACCTTC
CASSQDRVAGYTF
>TRBV3-1/TRBV3-2|once|TRBJ2-1|TRBD2
TGTGCCAGCAGCCAAGACCTCGGGGGGCTAGCGGGGGTTAAAGGCAATGAGCAGTTCTTC
CASSQDLGGLAGVKGNEQFF
>TRBV24-1|NA|TRBJ1-2|TRBD1
TGTGCCACCAGTGAGGACAGGGGTGGCTACACCTTC
CATSEDRGGYTF
>TRBV28|NA|TRBJ1-5|NA
TGTGCCAGCAGTTTATCGGGGTTGGGTAGCCATCAGCCCCAGCATTTT
CASSLSGLGSHQPQHF
>TRBV27|few|TRBJ1-4|TRBD1
TGTGCCAGCAGTCCGGGACAGATTTATAATGAAAAACTGTTTTTT
CASSPGQIYNEKLFF
>TRBV11-3|NA|TRBJ2-1|TRBD1
TGTGCCAGCAGCCCGGACAGGGGGGGCTACAATGAGCAGTTCTTC
CASSPDRGGYNEQFF
>TRBV28|NA|TRBJ1-2|NA
TGTGCCAGCAGCCTTGGGGCGAAAGTAGACTACACCTTC
CASSLGAKVDYTF
>TRBV12-5|NA|TRBJ1-5|NA
TGTGCTAGTGCCATTATAGAGAATCAGCCCCAGCATTTT
CASAIIENQPQHF
>TRBV29-1|once|TRBJ1-1|NA
TGCAGCGTTGAAGATGGGGGCGCTCTAGGCACTGAAGCTTTCTTT
CSVEDGGALGTEAFF
>TRBV7-9|NA|TRBJ1-1|NA
TGTGCCAGCAGCTCTTACAGGGAATACGATGTTGAAGCTTTCTTT
CASSSYREYDVEAFF